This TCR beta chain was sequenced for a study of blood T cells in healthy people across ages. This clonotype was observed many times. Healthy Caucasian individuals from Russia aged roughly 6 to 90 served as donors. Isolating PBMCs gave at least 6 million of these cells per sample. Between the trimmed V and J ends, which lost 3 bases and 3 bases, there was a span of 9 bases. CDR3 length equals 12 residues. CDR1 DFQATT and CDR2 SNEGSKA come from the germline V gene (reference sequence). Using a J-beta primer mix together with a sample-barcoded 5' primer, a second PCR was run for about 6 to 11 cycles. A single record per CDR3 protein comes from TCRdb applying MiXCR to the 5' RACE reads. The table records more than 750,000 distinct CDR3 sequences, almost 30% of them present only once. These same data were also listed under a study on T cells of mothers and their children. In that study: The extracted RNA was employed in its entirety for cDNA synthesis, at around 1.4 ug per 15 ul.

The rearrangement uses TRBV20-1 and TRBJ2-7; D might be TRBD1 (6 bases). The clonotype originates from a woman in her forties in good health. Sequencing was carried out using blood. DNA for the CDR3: TGCAGTGCTAGCAACAGGGTCTACGAGCAGTACTTC. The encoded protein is CSASNRVYEQYF.